This T cell receptor beta chain originates from a study of response to subunit inactivated influenza vaccine. Broader study findings: Researchers suggested that each seasonal influenza vaccination recruits few new T cells.

This clonotype has more than one count but fewer than ten. Its antigen is not known. The CDR3 runs 13 residues. Germline lookup yields CDR1 KGHDR and CDR2 SFDVKD. Deletions cut 4 bases from V and 5 bases from J, with 10 bases between. TCRdb ran MiXCR on the RT-PCR reads and lists one entry per CDR3 protein. The data show over 800,000 distinct CDR3 sequences, about 20% seen once. The input for sequencing was PBMCs from blood, taken roughly 5 days after vaccination. This chain connects TRBV24-1 to TRBJ2-5; D is unclear. This clonotype originated in a man aged 50-59 years who received an inactivated influenza vaccine. The CDR3 region has the DNA TGTGCCACCAGTGAAAGGGCCGAGGAGACCCAGTACTTC. It translates to CATSERAEETQYF.